This entry is about one T cell receptor (beta chain). Antigen unknown. A clone one base away is much larger, so this may be a read error. TCRdb recomputed calls from the reads with MiXCR, one row per CDR3 protein. The repertoire holds about a million distinct CDR3 sequences, with approximately 31% as singletons. CDR3 length equals 19 residues. The ends lost 5 bases at V and 0 bases at J; junction bases unmatched: 16. Germline V gives CDR1 SGHTA, CDR2 FQGNSA. The sample comes from a study of T cell repertoires in cytomegalovirus infection. The source of this sequence is a human donor in good health (CMV status not recorded). Some clones in this sample may be carry-over from other donors' samples. The source material was cultured CD8+ T cells from PBMCs, sampled from culture after CMV antigen stimulation. The chain combines TRBV7-2 with TRBJ2-4; 7 nucleotides align to TRBD2. The CDR3 sequence: CASSPFSGPGTKAKNIQYF. CDR3 in DNA: TGTGCCAGCAGCCCTTTTTCAGGACCGGGGACTAAAGCCAAAAACATTCAGTACTTC. Together with reference TRBV7-2 and TRBJ2-4, the CDR3 gives the full variable domain: GAGVSQSPSNKVTEKGKDVELRCDPISGHTALYWYRQSLGQGLEFLIYFQGNSAPDKSGLPSDRFSAERTGGSVSTLTIQRTQQEDSAVYLCASSPFSGPGTKAKNIQYFGAGTRLSVL.